These 23 T cell receptor beta chains share one sample of origin, sequenced in a study of vaccination and CD4 T cells after COVID-19. For these TCRs, the target antigens are not known. Cultured CD4+ T cell DNA was sequenced using the Oncomine TCR Beta short-read assay. TCRdb re-analysed the PCR reads in MiXCR, keeping a single row per CDR3 protein. The sample carries about 13,000 distinct CDR3 sequences, under 65% recorded once. The treatment denotes: roughly ten-day PBMC culture with coronavirus spike peptide pools or control peptides (ViraFEST assay). The sequencing sample was made of CD4+ T cells from blood, cultured in vitro. These TCRs come from a human donor who had recovered from COVID-19.

CDR3 DNA: TGTGCCAGCACTTCATACGACCGGGGCTACGAGCAGTACTTC. Amino acids: CASTSYDRGYEQYF. The chain is built from TRBV7-8 and TRBJ2-7, with D possibly being TRBD2 (5 bases). CDR3 length: 14 amino acids. V lost 7 bases, J lost 3 bases, and 16 bases lay in between. Germline lookup yields CDR1 SGHVS and CDR2 FQNEAQ.

The chain couples TRBV24-1 to TRBJ2-2; D ambiguous. CDR3 size: 13 residues. Trimming pared 4 bases from V and 4 bases from J, leaving 6 bases between. Germline V gene sequence: CDR1 KGHDR, CDR2 SFDVKD. The CDR3 DNA reads TGTGCCACCAGTGAGGGCCCCACCGGGGAGCTGTTTTTT. The encoded protein is CATSEGPTGELFF.

This clonotype has a handful of counts. The V and J genes are TRBV6-2 or TRBV6-3 and TRBJ2-7; maybe TRBD2 (5 bases). The CDR3 sequence is 13 residues long. Trimming pared 6 bases from V and 3 bases from J, leaving 12 bases between. The germline CDR1 and CDR2 sequences are MNHEY and SVGEGT. The chain's CDR3 is CASRRTSYYEQYF. The CDR3 region has the DNA TGTGCCAGCAGGCGTACTAGTTACTACGAGCAGTACTTC.

Sample share makes this clonotype large. The CDR3 bases are TGTGCCAGCACCCGGAATAGCGGAAGCTCCTACAATGAGCAGTTCTTC. Translating gives CASTRNSGSSYNEQFF. The chain employs TRBV6-1 and TRBJ2-1; maybe TRBD2 (6 bases). Germline V CDR1 and CDR2: MNHNS, SASEGT. The CDR3 contains 16 residues. Trimming removed 7 bases at V and 0 bases at J, with 16 bases between.

This clonotype turned up a few times. The V call is TRBV6-1, the J call TRBJ2-5, with TRBD2 matching over 14 bases. This CDR3 is 16 amino acids long. The trim removed 6 bases at V and 4 bases at J, leaving 7 bases unmatched. In germline, CDR1 is MNHNS, CDR2 SASEGT. The CDR3 spells CASRARLAGGAETQYF. DNA of the CDR3: TGTGCCAGCAGGGCCCGACTAGCGGGAGGGGCAGAGACCCAGTACTTC.

This clonotype was counted only a few times. This sequence joins TRBV30 and TRBJ2-1, with D hard to call. V lost 7 bases, J lost 3 bases, and 16 bases lay in between. The germline gives CDR1 GTSNPN, CDR2 SVGIG (reference sequence). There are 14 residues in the CDR3. CDR3 region: CALALDMFYNEQFF. The DNA of the CDR3 is TGTGCCTTAGCCCTCGACATGTTCTACAATGAGCAGTTCTTC.

This clonotype was observed a few times. The chain carries TRBV2 and TRBJ1-2, with unresolved D. The V end was cut by 3 bases, the J end by 2 bases, with 10 bases between. CDR3 length: 14 residues. Germline V gives CDR1 SNHLY, CDR2 FYNNEI. CDR3 nucleotides: TGTGCCAGCAGTGAGTTCGGTGGAAACTATGGCTACACCTTC. Translation: CASSEFGGNYGYTF.

J is TRBJ1-1 and V is TRBV20-1; D gene ambiguous. Germline values: CDR1 DFQATT, CDR2 SNEGSKA (reference sequence). CDR3 length: 12 residues. V was shortened by 6 bases and J by 1 base, with 9 bases between the two germline ends. The CDR3 DNA reads as TGCAGTGCGCGGACTACGAACACTGAAGCTTTCTTT. This gives the protein CSARTTNTEAFF.

The J gene is TRBJ1-5, the V gene TRBV20-1, with D possibly TRBD1 on 6 matching bases. The CDR3 sequence is 14 residues long. V lost 1 base and J 2 bases, leaving 9 bases between the germline ends. Germline CDR1 and CDR2: DFQATT and SNEGSKA (reference sequence). The CDR3 sequence: CSARGHRGNQPQHF. In nucleotides, the CDR3 is TGCAGTGCTAGAGGGCACAGGGGCAATCAGCCCCAGCATTTT.

The CDR3 loop reads CATRRGSQPQHF. The CDR3 DNA is TGTGCCACTCGGCGGGGTTCCCAGCCCCAGCATTTT. V is TRBV6-1 and J is TRBJ1-5; D is unresolved. CDR1 is MNHNS, CDR2 SASEGT, per germline. The CDR3 has 12 residues. Trimming pared 10 bases from V and 7 bases from J, leaving 14 bases between.

This clonotype showed up just a few times. The chain carries TRBV15 and TRBJ2-7; TRBD1 matches at 10 bases. This CDR3 contains 17 residues. The V gene end was trimmed by 5 bases and the J gene end by 2 bases; junction bases not matched to a gene: 12. CDR1 LNHNV and CDR2 YYDKDF come from the germline V gene (reference sequence). The CDR3 here is CATSSGTGDLTPYEQYF. CDR3 DNA sequence: TGTGCCACCAGCTCCGGGACAGGGGATTTAACCCCCTACGAGCAGTACTTC.

This chain joins TRBV7-9 and TRBJ1-2, with TRBD1 matching over 7 bases. This CDR3 comprises 15 residues. The V segment lost 5 bases and the J segment 2 bases; nucleotides outside the gene matches: 8. Germline V gene lookup returns CDR1 SEHNR and CDR2 FQNEAQ (reference sequence). CDR3 loop: CASSPNRGDNYGYTF. The CDR3 DNA is TGTGCCAGCAGCCCCAACAGGGGCGACAACTATGGCTACACCTTC.

The rearrangement uses TRBV18 and TRBJ2-7; a weak D match, TRBD1 (6 bases). This CDR3 region has 14 residues. V gave up 5 bases and J gave up 0 bases, with 11 bases separating them. CDR1 and CDR2 (germline): KGHSH, LQKENI. In DNA form, the CDR3 reads TGTGCCAGCTCAGGGGGCCTAAGCTCCTACGAGCAGTACTTC. Residues: CASSGGLSSYEQYF.

V and J are TRBV27 and TRBJ2-2; D not certain. Per the germline V gene, CDR1 is MNHEY and CDR2 is SMNVEV (reference sequence). The CDR3 is made up of 10 amino acids. V lost 2 bases, J lost 12 bases, and 4 bases lay in between. The CDR3 here is CASSLDKLFF. The CDR3 DNA reads as TGTGCCAGCAGTTTAGATAAGCTGTTTTTT.

The chain links TRBV20-1 to TRBJ2-3, with 8 nucleotides matching TRBD2. CDR1 and CDR2 from the germline V gene are DFQATT and SNEGSKA (reference sequence). The CDR3 contains 17 residues. J lost 3 bases, V lost 4 bases, and 15 bases had no gene match. The CDR3 coding sequence is TGCAGTGCTACCCCCCCGGGCAGCGGGAGTTATACAGATACGCAGTATTTT. Amino acid sequence: CSATPPGSGSYTDTQYF.

This clonotype was detected once. CDR3 loop: CASSLTAVGETQYF. DNA of the CDR3: TGTGCCAGCAGCTTAACTGCCGTCGGGGAGACCCAGTACTTC. The chain uses TRBV7-3 and TRBJ2-5; D remains ambiguous. V was pared by 0 bases and J by 5 bases, with 10 bases between. In germline, CDR1 is SGHTA, CDR2 FQGTGA. This CDR3 has 14 amino acids.

This chain connects TRBV7-9 to TRBJ2-5; 11 positions match TRBD1. Losses at the gene ends were 5 bases for V and 7 bases for J; bases not matched to a gene: 9. CDR1 is SEHNR, CDR2 FQNEAQ, per germline (reference sequence). The CDR3 length is 15 residues. CDR3 in DNA: TGTGCCAGCAGCCCAGGGACAGGGGGTTCGGTGACCCAGTACTTC. This translates into CASSPGTGGSVTQYF.

This clonotype showed up just a few times. The rearrangement joins TRBV20-1 to TRBJ2-2, with D possibly being TRBD2 (6 bases). This CDR3 spans 14 amino acids. CDR1 DFQATT and CDR2 SNEGSKA come from the germline V gene (reference sequence). The ends were cut back, 3 bases at V and 5 bases at J, with 13 bases in the middle. The CDR3: CSASTVEGTGELFF. The CDR3 bases are TGCAGTGCTAGTACAGTGGAGGGGACCGGGGAGCTGTTTTTT.

This clonotype was observed a handful of times. The CDR3: CSALPPGHFGNTIYF. CDR3 nucleotide sequence: TGCAGTGCCTTACCTCCGGGACACTTTGGAAACACCATATATTTT. The V gene is TRBV20-1, the J gene TRBJ1-3; D possibly corresponds to TRBD1 (6 bases). The CDR3 contains 15 residues. CDR1 and CDR2 from the germline V gene are DFQATT and SNEGSKA (reference sequence). V shed 6 bases and J shed 3 bases, with 18 bases lying between them.

Within the sample, this clonotype is medium-sized (0.01 to 0.1%). The V call is TRBV10-3, the J call TRBJ1-1, with D maybe TRBD1 (6 bases). Germline CDR1 reads ENHRY; CDR2 reads SYGVKD. The ends were cut back, 5 bases at V and 8 bases at J, with 12 bases in the middle. This CDR3 is 12 amino acids long. The CDR3 is CAISTGLVEAFF. The CDR3 DNA follows: TGTGCCATCAGTACAGGGTTGGTGGAAGCTTTCTTT.

This clonotype came up a few times. As DNA, the CDR3 is TGTGCCAGCAGCGGGACAGACAATCAGCCCCAGCATTTT. It translates to CASSGTDNQPQHF. The chain uses TRBV6-1 and TRBJ1-5, with 7 bases identical to TRBD1. With 6 bases clipped from V and 3 bases from J, the junction kept 2 bases outside the gene matches. Germline CDR1 reads MNHNS; CDR2 reads SASEGT. The length of the CDR3 is 13 residues.

The rearrangement uses TRBV7-2 and TRBJ2-7; D not certain. Trimming left V 6 bases short and J 3 bases short, with 6 bases between. This CDR3 is 11 amino acids long. Germline V CDR1 and CDR2: SGHTA, FQGNSA. CDR3 nucleotides: TGTGCCAGCAGTCGAAACTACGAGCAGTACTTC. Protein: CASSRNYEQYF.

V and J are TRBV7-9 and TRBJ2-3; the D call may be TRBD1 or TRBD2 (5 bases each). In germline, CDR1 is SEHNR, CDR2 FQNEAQ (reference sequence). The CDR3 contains 15 residues. Trimming removed 5 bases at V and 2 bases at J, with 14 bases between. The CDR3: CASSLGPMHTDTQYF. DNA for the CDR3: TGTGCCAGCAGCCTGGGACCGATGCACACAGATACGCAGTATTTT.